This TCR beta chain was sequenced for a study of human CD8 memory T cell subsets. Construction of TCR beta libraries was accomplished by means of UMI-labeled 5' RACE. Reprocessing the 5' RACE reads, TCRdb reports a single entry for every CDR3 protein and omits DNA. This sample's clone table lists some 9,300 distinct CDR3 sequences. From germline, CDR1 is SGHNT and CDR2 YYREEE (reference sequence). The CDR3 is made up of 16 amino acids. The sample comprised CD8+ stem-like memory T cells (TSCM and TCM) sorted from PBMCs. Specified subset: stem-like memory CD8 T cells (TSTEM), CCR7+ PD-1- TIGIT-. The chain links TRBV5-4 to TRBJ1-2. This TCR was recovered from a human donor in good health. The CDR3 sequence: CASSLELRETNYGYTF.